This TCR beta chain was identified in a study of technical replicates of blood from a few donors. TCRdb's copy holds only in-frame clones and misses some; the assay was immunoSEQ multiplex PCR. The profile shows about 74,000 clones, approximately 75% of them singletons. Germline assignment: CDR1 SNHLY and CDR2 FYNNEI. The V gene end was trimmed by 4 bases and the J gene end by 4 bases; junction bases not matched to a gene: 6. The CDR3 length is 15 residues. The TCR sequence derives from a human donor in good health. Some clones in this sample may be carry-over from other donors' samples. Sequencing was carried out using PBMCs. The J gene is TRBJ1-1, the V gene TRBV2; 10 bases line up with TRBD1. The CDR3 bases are TGTGCCAGCAGTGTAAGGGGACAGGGGAGCACTGAAGCTTTCTTT. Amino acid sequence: CASSVRGQGSTEAFF.